Only a few counts were recorded for the clone carrying this T cell receptor (beta chain). This entry is derived from a study of T-cell memory formation after mild COVID-19. MiXCR, applied by TCRdb to the 5' RACE reads, yields one record per CDR3 protein. The top ten clones hold around 13% of a sample with 540,000 or so distinct CDR3 sequences, around 20% of them seen once. Between the trimmed V and J ends, which lost 3 bases and 4 bases, there was a span of 13 bases. From germline, CDR1 is SGHTA and CDR2 FQGTGA. This CDR3 is built from 15 residues. Sequenced sample: PBMCs or a T cell subset sorted from them (not recorded which). This rearrangement joins TRBV7-3 to TRBJ2-1; maybe TRBD2 (5 bases). This TCR came from an adult woman who had mild COVID-19 (a few samples of this study predate the infection). Cell type and time point are not known. In DNA form, the CDR3 reads TGTGCCAGCAGCTTGGGAGCCCGGGATTACAATGAGCAGTTCTTC. It is translated as CASSLGARDYNEQFF.